This is a list of T cell receptor beta chains from one sample in a study of blood T cell repertoires in COVID-19. Clones were read by immunoSEQ multiplex PCR, and TCRdb kept only the in-frame ones, dropping some. The table records 200,000 to 250,000 clones, around 82% of them present only once. The sequencing input was peripheral blood. These receptor sequences come from a woman aged 65 to 85 with acute or convalescent COVID-19. Both conserved end residues are part of each CDR3. The D gene is left open where the match is weak. For some rows the clone size is stated as once, few or many, or as a class when expanded; others skip it.

D gene	V gene	J gene	clone size	CDR3 DNA	CDR3 protein
TRBD2	TRBV5-1	TRBJ2-3	NA	TGCGCCAGCAGTAGCGGGGGAATCACAGATACGCAGTATTTT	CASSSGGITDTQYF
NA	TRBV29-1	TRBJ2-1	few	TGCAGCGTTGGGGGGCCGAGATTCTACAATGAGCAGTTCTTC	CSVGGPRFYNEQFF
NA	TRBV6-2/TRBV6-3	TRBJ2-7	NA	TGTGCCAGCAGTGACCGAGGGTTACGAATCGAGCAGTACTTC	CASSDRGLRIEQYF
NA	TRBV3-1/TRBV3-2	TRBJ1-1	NA	TGTGCCAGCAGCCAAAAGGGGGTGGGCACTGAAGCTTTCTTT	CASSQKGVGTEAFF
NA	TRBV18	TRBJ2-5	NA	TGTGCCAGCTCACCATTGGGGGACTGGAGAGAGACCCAGTACTTC	CASSPLGDWRETQYF
TRBD2	TRBV11-3	TRBJ2-5	NA	TGTGCCAGCAGCTTAGGAGGAGCGGGGTCACAAGAGACCCAGTACTTC	CASSLGGAGSQETQYF
NA	TRBV7-2	TRBJ2-5	NA	TGTGCCAGCAGCTTTCTGGGAGAGCAAGGAGAGACCCAGTACTTC	CASSFLGEQGETQYF
TRBD1	TRBV19	TRBJ1-1	NA	TGTGCCAGTAGTATACAGGGGGCGGTAACTGAAGCTTTCTTT	CASSIQGAVTEAFF
TRBD2	TRBV29-1	TRBJ2-5	NA	TGCAGCGTTGACTCCTTGAGCGGGGGGGCCCAAGAGACCCAGTACTTC	CSVDSLSGGAQETQYF
NA	TRBV10-3	TRBJ1-1	NA	TGTGCCATCAGGGCCGAAGCTTTCTTT	CAIRAEAFF
TRBD2	TRBV19	TRBJ2-3	NA	TGTGCCAGTAGCCGGGAGGGGGTGGCAGATACGCAGTATTTT	CASSREGVADTQYF
TRBD2	TRBV24-1	TRBJ2-3	few	TGTGCCACCAGTGATTTAGCGGGGACAGATACGCAGTATTTT	CATSDLAGTDTQYF
TRBD1	TRBV9	TRBJ2-7	NA	TGTGCCAGCAGCCCCCGAAACAGGGGCCCTAGCTCCTACGAGCAGTACTTC	CASSPRNRGPSSYEQYF
TRBD2	TRBV2	TRBJ2-3	NA	TGTGCCAGCAGCGGGACTAGCGGGGGGGCGCAGTATTTT	CASSGTSGGAQYF
NA	TRBV13	TRBJ1-1	once	TGTGCCAGCAGCTACAGGAGGAACACTGAAGCTTTCTTT	CASSYRRNTEAFF
NA	TRBV5-1	TRBJ2-5	few	TGCGCCAGCAGCTCTTTTACGGGGGGCCCACAAGAGACCCAGTACTTC	CASSSFTGGPQETQYF
TRBD1	TRBV7-9	TRBJ2-3	NA	TGTGCCAGCAGCTTCGGGACAGGGGGTTTCACAGATACGCAGTATTTT	CASSFGTGGFTDTQYF
TRBD1	TRBV27	TRBJ1-5	many	TGTGCCAGCAGGGGACAGTCCGCGGGGCCCCAGCATTTT	CASRGQSAGPQHF
NA	TRBV6-1	TRBJ1-2	NA	TGTGCCAGCAGTGAAGGTAACAAAATCTATGGCTACACCTTC	CASSEGNKIYGYTF
NA	TRBV19	TRBJ1-1	NA	TGTGCCAGTAGTATAAGTGAGGGCGACACTGAAGCTTTCTTT	CASSISEGDTEAFF
NA	TRBV6-6	TRBJ2-3	NA	TGTGCCAGCAGTACCCCCCCCCGGACAGACACAGATACGCAGTATTTT	CASSTPPRTDTDTQYF
NA	TRBV5-5	TRBJ2-5	NA	TGTGCCAGCAGCTCTGGACTGTCACAAGAGACCCAGTACTTC	CASSSGLSQETQYF
TRBD2	TRBV4-3	TRBJ2-7	few	TGCGCCAGCAGCCAAGACCCTGGGGGGACTACGAAGGTGCAGTACTTC	CASSQDPGGTTKVQYF
TRBD2	TRBV6-4	TRBJ2-3	few	TGTGCCAGCAGTGACTCGCGCGGGGGGGCAGCAGATACGCAGTATTTT	CASSDSRGGAADTQYF